This TCR beta chain originates from a study of response to subunit inactivated influenza vaccine. TCRdb re-derived calls from the RT-PCR reads in MiXCR, one entry per CDR3 protein. The table has approximately 500,000 distinct CDR3 sequences, about an eighth seen once. Germline assignment: CDR1 LNHDA and CDR2 SQIVND (reference sequence). CDR3 length: 15 residues. The ends lost 7 bases at V and 5 bases at J; junction bases unmatched: 9. The sequencing here drew on PBMCs from blood, taken roughly 47 days after vaccination. V is TRBV19 and J is TRBJ2-1; 9 bases fit TRBD2. The sequence derives from a man aged 45-60 years who received an inactivated influenza vaccine. The CDR3 nucleotides read TGTGCCAGTACCAGGACTAGCGTACTCCACAATGAGCAGTTCTTC. This sequence encodes CASTRTSVLHNEQFF.